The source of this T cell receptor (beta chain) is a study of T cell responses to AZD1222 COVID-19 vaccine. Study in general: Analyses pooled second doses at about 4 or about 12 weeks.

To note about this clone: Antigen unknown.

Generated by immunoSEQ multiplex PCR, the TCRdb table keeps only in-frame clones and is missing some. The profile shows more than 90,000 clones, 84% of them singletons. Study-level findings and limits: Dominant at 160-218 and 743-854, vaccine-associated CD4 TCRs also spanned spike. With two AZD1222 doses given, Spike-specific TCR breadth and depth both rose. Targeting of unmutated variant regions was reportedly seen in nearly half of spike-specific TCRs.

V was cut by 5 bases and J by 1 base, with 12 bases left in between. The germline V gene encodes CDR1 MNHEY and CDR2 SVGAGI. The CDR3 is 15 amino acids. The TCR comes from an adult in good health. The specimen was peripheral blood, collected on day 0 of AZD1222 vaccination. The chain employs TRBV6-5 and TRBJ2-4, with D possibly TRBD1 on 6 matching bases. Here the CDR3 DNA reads TGTGCCAGCAGTCTTCTTCAGGGGGCCAAAAACATTCAGTACTTC. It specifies CASSLLQGAKNIQYF.